This T cell receptor beta chain derives from a study of cytomegalovirus exposure and HLA in healthy donors. PCR involved 60 Vbeta and 13 Jbeta primers. As handled by the study authors: Unique TCR beta chains totaled about 78 million in a later count, with approximately 11 million of them shared. The assay was immunoSEQ multiplex PCR, and TCRdb's table has in-frame clones only and misses some. V and J calls and clone size are as listed in that table; D and trimming were resolved from the DNA. The data contain over 150,000 clones, around 90% of them singletons. A remark on this clone: Its cognate antigen is unknown.

CDR1 is MGHRA, CDR2 YSYEKL, per germline. Between the trimmed V and J ends, which lost 3 bases and 5 bases, there was a span of 13 bases. There are 14 residues in the CDR3. Study results and caveats: Looking again later, the authors saw that most CMV-associated TCR beta chains seemed HLA-restricted. A later analysis linked a missense DCLRE1C variant to TCR beta V- and J-gene trimming.

Source material: PBMCs. The chain uses TRBV4-1 and TRBJ1-1; D is ambiguous. This receptor was taken from a woman aged 25 to 39 in good health and CMV-seronegative. This chain's CDR3 is CASSQSRPETEAFF. The CDR3 coding sequence is TGCGCCAGCAGCCAGAGTAGGCCGGAGACTGAAGCTTTCTTT.